One sample yielded the 19 T cell receptor beta chains listed below, sequenced in a study of Graves' ophthalmopathy and Graves' hyperthyroidism. Using RNA transcripts, the TCR beta CDR3 regions were amplified. The workflow started with a first-round RT-PCR run with HTBI primers and then moved on to a second-round multiplex PCR. One entry per CDR3 protein, called by TCRdb with MiXCR from the multiplex PCR reads. The sample lists about 640,000 distinct CDR3 sequences; about two fifths were seen once. The sequenced sample was peripheral blood. These receptors all come from an adult man with Graves' ophthalmopathy.

This clonotype was recorded many times. The chain couples TRBV13 to TRBJ2-7, with 9 bases aligning to TRBD1. Per the germline V gene, CDR1 is PRHDT and CDR2 is FYEKMQ (reference sequence). Germline trimming cut 3 bases from V and 6 bases from J; bases unmatched to any gene: 3. The CDR3 consists of 13 residues. CDR3 nucleotides: TGTGCCAGCAGCTTCGGACAGGGGACCGAGCAGTACTTC. Amino acids: CASSFGQGTEQYF.

The CDR3 DNA reads TGTGCCAGCAGCCACTCCCCGGGACTGGGTGAGCCCCAGCATTTT. Amino acid sequence: CASSHSPGLGEPQHF. The chain combines TRBV3-1 with TRBJ1-5, with D perhaps matching TRBD1 (5 bases). The CDR3 contains 15 residues. Trimming took 3 bases from V and 8 from J, leaving 17 bases between them. Germline lookup yields CDR1 LGHDT and CDR2 YNNKEL (reference sequence).

This clonotype was detected only a few times. This chain uses TRBV15 with TRBJ2-3; D is unresolved. Looked up from germline, CDR1 is LNHNV and CDR2 is YYDKDF (reference sequence). V was trimmed by 0 bases and J by 2 bases, leaving 6 bases between them. CDR3 size: 14 residues. The CDR3 protein is CATSRDRTTDTQYF. The CDR3 bases are TGTGCCACCAGCAGAGATAGGACCACAGATACGCAGTATTTT.

This clonotype was recorded at least ten times. The chain links TRBV24-1 to TRBJ2-2; the D gene could be TRBD1 or TRBD2 (5 bases each). Per germline, CDR1 KGHDR and CDR2 SFDVKD. The CDR3 sequence is 16 residues long. V lost 3 bases and J lost 2, with 12 bases in between. CDR3 protein: CATSDPGTANTGELFF. The CDR3 DNA sequence: TGTGCCACCAGTGATCCCGGGACGGCTAACACCGGGGAGCTGTTTTTT.

This clonotype was counted at least ten times. The chain joins TRBV15 to TRBJ2-5; D gene unclear. The V end was cut by 0 bases, the J end by 2 bases, with 7 bases between. The germline V gene has CDR1 LNHNV and CDR2 YYDKDF (reference sequence). The CDR3 extends over 14 amino acids. The CDR3 loop reads CATSRDKVQETQYF. CDR3 DNA sequence: TGTGCCACCAGCAGAGATAAAGTTCAAGAGACCCAGTACTTC.

The gene calls are TRBV11-2 and TRBJ1-5, with TRBD1 identical over 7 bases. The V gene end was trimmed by 1 base and the J gene end by 1 base; junction bases not matched to a gene: 4. The CDR3 is 16 amino acids. From germline, CDR1 is SGHAT and CDR2 FQNNGV. Here the CDR3 reads CASSLVTGESNQPQHF. The CDR3 DNA sequence: TGTGCCAGCAGCTTAGTTACAGGGGAGAGCAATCAGCCCCAGCATTTT.

This clonotype came up once. A much larger clone lies one base from this, so it may be a read error. The chain carries TRBV24-1 and TRBJ2-2, with a possible D match to TRBD2 (5 bases). The length of the CDR3 is 15 residues. The V gene's germline CDR1 is KGHDR and CDR2 SFDVKD. DNA of the CDR3: TGTGCCACCAGTGATTCCGGACTCAACACCGTGGAGCTGTTTTTT. Translation gives CATSDSGLNTVELFF.

The V call is TRBV6-1, the J call TRBJ2-2; weak D call: TRBD2 (6 bases). The CDR3 consists of 15 residues. The germline CDR1 and CDR2 sequences are MNHNS and SASEGT. The V and J ends lost 8 bases and 9 bases respectively, with 22 bases between them. CDR3 bases: TGTGCCAGCTGCAATAGGTTCGGGGGATTGCGGGAGCTGTTTTTT. This codes for CASCNRFGGLRELFF.

V is TRBV29-1 and J is TRBJ1-2, with D possibly TRBD1 on 6 matching bases. With 6 bases removed from V and 5 bases from J, the gap between germline ends came to 16 bases. Germline CDR1 and CDR2: SQVTM and ANQGSEA. This CDR3 has 13 amino acids. Here the CDR3 reads CSVNTGRGYGYTF. CDR3 DNA: TGCAGCGTCAATACAGGGAGGGGTTATGGCTACACCTTC.

In regard to this clonotype: This may arise from a read error, as a much more abundant clone is one base away. This chain uses TRBV7-9 with TRBJ2-5; a weak D match, TRBD2 (6 bases). The CDR3 has 12 residues. Germline assignment: CDR1 SEHNR and CDR2 FQNEAQ (reference sequence). The CDR3: CASSGGFETRYF. The CDR3 coding sequence is TGTGCCAGCAGCGGGGGGTTCGAGACCCGGTACTTC.

This clonotype was observed a handful of times. J is TRBJ1-5 and V is TRBV7-8; tentatively, D is TRBD1 (5 bases). Germline V lookup: CDR1 SGHVS, CDR2 FQNEAQ. The CDR3 consists of 15 residues. The V and J ends lost 5 bases and 2 bases respectively, with 13 bases between them. CDR3 DNA: TGTGCCAGCAGCCAGGCCAGGGTGGGCAATCAGCCCCAGCATTTT. Encoded protein: CASSQARVGNQPQHF.

In regard to this clonotype: A clone one base away is much larger, so this may be a read error. Because it lacks the conserved phenylalanine or tryptophan at the end, this CDR3 is likely a read error. This chain links TRBV9 with TRBJ1-1; the match to TRBD1 covers 9 bases. Trimming cost V 2 bases and J 5 bases; bases outside gene matches: 7. The CDR3 length is 15 residues. Germline V gene lookup returns CDR1 SGDLS and CDR2 YYNGEE. The CDR3 is CASSVFDRGMTEAFL. CDR3 DNA sequence: TGTGCCAGCAGCGTTTTCGACAGGGGGATGACTGAAGCTTTCCTT.

About this clonotype: This clone may be a read error of a much larger clone one base away. This chain links TRBV20-1 with TRBJ1-3; D gene ambiguous. The V gene's germline CDR1 is DFQATT and CDR2 SNEGSKA (reference sequence). The CDR3 consists of 15 residues. The CDR3 region is CSAREGSLSGNAIYF. The CDR3 DNA reads TGCAGTGCTAGAGAGGGCAGCCTCTCTGGAAACGCCATATATTTT.

V gene TRBV4-3 combines with J gene TRBJ1-2; 7 bases align to TRBD1. This CDR3 contains 16 residues. Germline CDR1 and CDR2: LGHNA and YSLEER. The V and J ends lost 2 bases and 2 bases, in that order; junction bases with no gene match: 8. The CDR3 nucleotides are TGCGCCAGCAGCCAAAGCCGGGACAGCCTAAACTATGGCTACACCTTC. It translates to CASSQSRDSLNYGYTF.

The V call is TRBV9, the J call TRBJ1-2, with D unresolved. CDR3 length equals 14 residues. Trimming removed 1 base at V and 3 bases at J, with 10 bases between. Germline values: CDR1 SGDLS, CDR2 YYNGEE. CDR3 coding DNA: TGTGCCAGCAGCGTATCAGGACGGTACTATGGCTACACCTTC. Amino acid sequence: CASSVSGRYYGYTF.

Of note for this clonotype: Since a much larger clone is just one base distant, this may be a read error. The chain recombines TRBV10-3 with TRBJ1-6; D gene unclear. Per germline, CDR1 ENHRY and CDR2 SYGVKD. Trimming took 5 bases from V and 10 from J, leaving 9 bases between them. The CDR3 is 12 amino acids. The CDR3 loop reads CAISLVVSPLHF. DNA of the CDR3: TGTGCCATCAGTTTAGTTGTCTCACCCCTCCACTTT.

In its sample, this clonotype was seen many times. The CDR3 nucleotides read TGTGCCAGCAGCCTCTTGGCCGGGACTAGTCAAGAGACCCAGTACTTC. This gives the protein CASSLLAGTSQETQYF. The chain has TRBV7-8 and TRBJ2-5; 8 bases fit TRBD2. Germline loops: CDR1 SGHVS, CDR2 FQNEAQ. V was pared by 5 bases and J by 2 bases, with 10 bases of the junction left unmatched. The CDR3 sequence is 16 residues long.

This chain uses TRBV25-1 with TRBJ2-7, with D unresolved. Between the trimmed V and J ends, which lost 6 bases and 5 bases, there was a span of 5 bases. This CDR3 region has 10 residues. The germline V gene encodes CDR1 MGHDK and CDR2 SYGVNS. The CDR3 loop reads CASRADEQYF. The CDR3 coding sequence is TGTGCCAGCAGGGCCGACGAGCAGTACTTC.

This clonotype has just a few counts. The chain links TRBV6-1 to TRBJ1-5; tentative D call: TRBD1 (5 bases). V dropped 2 bases and J dropped 0 bases, with 17 bases sitting between them. The CDR3 extends over 18 amino acids. Germline CDR1 MNHNS, CDR2 SASEGT. The CDR3 nucleotides read TGTGCCAGCAGTGAATATGTAGGGACTGCTGGTAGCAATCAGCCCCAGCATTTT. Translation gives CASSEYVGTAGSNQPQHF.